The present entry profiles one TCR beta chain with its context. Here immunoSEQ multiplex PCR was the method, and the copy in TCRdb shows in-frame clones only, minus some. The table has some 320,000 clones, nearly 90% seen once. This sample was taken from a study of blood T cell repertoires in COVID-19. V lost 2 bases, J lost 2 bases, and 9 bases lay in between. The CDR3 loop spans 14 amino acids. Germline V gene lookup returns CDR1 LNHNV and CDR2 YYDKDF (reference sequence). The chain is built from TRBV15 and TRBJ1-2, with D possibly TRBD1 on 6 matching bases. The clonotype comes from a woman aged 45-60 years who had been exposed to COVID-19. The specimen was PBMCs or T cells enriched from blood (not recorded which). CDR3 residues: CATSRRTGNYGYTF. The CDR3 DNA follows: TGTGCCACCAGCAGACGAACAGGGAACTATGGCTACACCTTC.